The rows below give T cell receptor beta chains drawn from one sample of a study of blood T cell repertoires in COVID-19. Data came from immunoSEQ multiplex PCR; TCRdb stores just in-frame clones and leaves some out. Among around 400,000 clones, around 87% were seen once, and the ten largest hold about 2.3%. The sample consisted of peripheral blood. The receptor set was obtained from an older woman with COVID-19, enrolled during active disease. The CDR3 runs from the conserved cysteine through the conserved F or W. The order of the fields is J gene, clone size, D gene, V gene, CDR3 protein, CDR3 DNA. D genes are given only for firm matches. The listing skips clone size in some rows; elsewhere it reads once, few, many or a size class.

j_call: TRBJ1-1; clone_size: many; d_call: -; v_call: TRBV19; cdr3_aa: CASSTGTVGGTEAFF; cdr3_nt: TGTGCCAGTAGTACTGGTACAGTGGGAGGAACTGAAGCTTTCTTT
j_call: TRBJ1-6; clone_size: -; d_call: -; v_call: TRBV3-1/TRBV3-2; cdr3_aa: CASSPRLKSSYNSPLHF; cdr3_nt: TGTGCCAGCAGCCCCCGACTGAAAAGCTCCTATAATTCACCCCTCCACTTT
j_call: TRBJ1-2; clone_size: -; d_call: TRBD1; v_call: TRBV24-1; cdr3_aa: CATSDSGTGYGYTF; cdr3_nt: TGTGCCACCAGTGATTCCGGGACAGGCTATGGCTACACCTTC
j_call: TRBJ2-5; clone_size: -; d_call: TRBD1; v_call: TRBV7-9; cdr3_aa: CASSLGEGARQETQYF; cdr3_nt: TGTGCCAGCAGCTTAGGCGAGGGGGCGCGGCAAGAGACCCAGTACTTC
j_call: TRBJ2-3; clone_size: -; d_call: TRBD2; v_call: TRBV3-1/TRBV3-2; cdr3_aa: CASSLSGGSQDTQYF; cdr3_nt: TGTGCCAGCAGCCTCAGCGGGGGGAGCCAAGATACGCAGTATTTT
j_call: TRBJ1-1; clone_size: few; d_call: TRBD1; v_call: TRBV10-3; cdr3_aa: CAISWTGNTEAFF; cdr3_nt: TGTGCCATCAGCTGGACAGGGAACACTGAAGCTTTCTTT
j_call: TRBJ2-7; clone_size: few; d_call: -; v_call: TRBV2; cdr3_aa: CASSSQGSEQYF; cdr3_nt: TGTGCCAGCAGTTCCCAGGGGAGCGAGCAGTACTTC
j_call: TRBJ1-6; clone_size: few; d_call: -; v_call: TRBV5-4; cdr3_aa: CASSFDWRMNSPLHF; cdr3_nt: TGTGCCAGCAGCTTCGACTGGAGGATGAATTCACCCCTCCACTTT
j_call: TRBJ1-1; clone_size: -; d_call: -; v_call: TRBV30; cdr3_aa: CAWSRTGNTEAFF; cdr3_nt: TGTGCCTGGAGTCGGACTGGGAACACTGAAGCTTTCTTT
j_call: TRBJ1-2; clone_size: -; d_call: TRBD1; v_call: TRBV4-1; cdr3_aa: CASSHYRGTNYGYTF; cdr3_nt: TGCGCCAGCAGCCACTACAGGGGGACTAACTATGGCTACACCTTC
j_call: TRBJ1-6; clone_size: -; d_call: -; v_call: TRBV13; cdr3_aa: CASSLVGYQGGNSPLHF; cdr3_nt: TGTGCCAGCAGCTTAGTAGGTTATCAGGGAGGGAATTCACCCCTCCACTTT